What follows are 2 T cell receptor beta chains derived from one specimen sequenced in a study of OX40 agonist ivuxolimab in advanced cancers. The assay was immunoSEQ multiplex PCR, and TCRdb's table has in-frame clones only and misses some. Of about 60,000 clones in the sample, around 80% were seen once. The source was CD4+ or CD8+ T cells sorted from blood, collected in a trial of the OX40 agonist ivuxolimab. Receptor source: an adult with an advanced solid tumor such as melanoma, head and neck, liver or kidney cancer.

V and J are TRBV5-1 and TRBJ2-2; tentatively, D is TRBD2 (5 bases). Germline-derived CDR1 and CDR2 are SGHRS and YFSETQ. This CDR3 is built from 17 residues. The ends were cut back, 5 bases at V and 4 bases at J, with 21 bases in the middle. The CDR3 sequence: CASRKDLATASTGELFF. CDR3 DNA: TGCGCCAGCAGAAAGGATTTAGCGACCGCGAGCACCGGGGAGCTGTTTTTT.

This clone was detected once. The chain uses TRBV28 and TRBJ1-5; 9 positions agree with TRBD1. The J segment lost 4 bases and the V segment lost 2 bases, leaving 6 bases of the junction unmatched. CDR1 and CDR2 from the germline V gene are MDHEN and SYDVKM. This CDR3 has 16 amino acids. CDR3 in amino acids: CASSLLTGGWNQPQHF. The CDR3 DNA sequence: TGTGCCAGCAGTTTACTTACAGGGGGCTGGAATCAGCCCCAGCATTTT.